These 31 T cell receptor beta chains came from one sample sequenced in a study of T cells in Graves' hyperthyroidism and ophthalmopathy. Amplification targeted TCR beta CDR3 regions from RNA transcripts. Initially, a first-round RT-PCR of the TCR CDR3 employed the HTBI primer set. TCRdb re-called the multiplex PCR reads through MiXCR, storing one row per CDR3 protein. The table records 300,000 to 500,000 distinct CDR3 sequences, more than 13% of them present only once. The sequenced material came from blood. These receptor sequences come from a woman aged 25 to 45 with Graves' hyperthyroidism.

This clonotype showed up many times. The genes are TRBV2 and TRBJ2-1; D may be TRBD1 (6 bases). The CDR3 loop spans 13 amino acids. Trimming stripped 5 bases from V and 7 bases from J, with 12 bases between. The germline V gene has CDR1 SNHLY and CDR2 FYNNEI. CDR3 sequence: CASSRYRENEQFF. DNA of the CDR3: TGTGCCAGCAGTCGTTACAGGGAAAATGAGCAGTTCTTC.

J is TRBJ2-2 and V is TRBV7-3, with D perhaps being TRBD1 or TRBD2 (6 bases each). Trimming left V 0 bases short and J 5 bases short, with 13 bases between. The CDR3 is made up of 16 amino acids. The germline CDR1 and CDR2 sequences are SGHTA and FQGTGA. CDR3 residues: CASSLTGGGGTGELFF. The CDR3 DNA follows: TGTGCCAGCAGCTTAACAGGAGGGGGTGGGACCGGGGAGCTGTTTTTT. Full variable domain (rest looked up from reference TRBV7-3 and TRBJ2-2): GAGVSQTPSNKVTEKGKYVELRCDPISGHTALYWYRQSLGQGPEFLIYFQGTGAADDSGLPNDRFFAVRPEGSVSTLKIQRTERGDSAVYLCASSLTGGGGTGELFFGEGSRLTVL.

This clonotype occurred many times. This chain joins TRBV3-1 and TRBJ2-5, with D perhaps TRBD1 or TRBD2 (5 bases each). The CDR3 consists of 14 residues. The ends were cut back, 7 bases at V and 4 bases at J, with 16 bases in the middle. The germline V gene encodes CDR1 LGHDT and CDR2 YNNKEL (reference sequence). Written as DNA, the CDR3 is TGTGCCAGCACCCCCCGGGTGGGGGTAGAGACCCAGTACTTC. It encodes CASTPRVGVETQYF.

This clonotype was counted at least ten times. This sequence joins TRBV3-1 and TRBJ2-2, with D possibly being TRBD1 or TRBD2 (5 bases each). The CDR3 sequence is 16 residues long. With 0 bases removed from V and 3 bases from J, the gap between germline ends came to 11 bases. Germline lookup yields CDR1 LGHDT and CDR2 YNNKEL (reference sequence). CDR3 residues: CASSQDGGPHTGELFF. CDR3 coding DNA: TGTGCCAGCAGCCAAGATGGGGGACCCCACACCGGGGAGCTGTTTTTT.

Of note for this clonotype: A much larger clonotype is one base distant, so this may be a read error. V gene TRBV5-1 combines with J gene TRBJ2-5; possible D gene TRBD2, 6 bases. The CDR3 loop spans 15 amino acids. V was trimmed by 4 bases and J by 9 bases, leaving 22 bases between them. Per the germline V gene, CDR1 is SGHRS and CDR2 is YFSETQ. The CDR3 region is CASSPLYPGEEAQYF. The CDR3 bases are TGCGCCAGCAGCCCTCTATATCCGGGAGAGGAGGCCCAGTACTTC.

This clonotype appeared many times. This sequence joins TRBV3-1 and TRBJ1-2, with unresolved D. The V gene lost 4 bases and the J gene lost 2 bases, with 8 bases spanning the gap. The length of the CDR3 is 13 residues. Per germline, CDR1 LGHDT and CDR2 YNNKEL (reference sequence). The DNA of the CDR3 is TGTGCCAGCAGCCCTTACCTAAACTATGGCTACACCTTC. Translating it yields CASSPYLNYGYTF.

This clonotype has ten or more counts. The V gene is TRBV6-1, the J gene TRBJ2-3; TRBD2 matches 7 bases. CDR3 length: 17 residues. The J segment lost 2 bases and the V segment lost 3 bases, leaving 11 bases of the junction unmatched. The V gene's germline CDR1 is MNHNS and CDR2 SASEGT. For the CDR3, the DNA is TGTGCCAGCAGTGATCCTTTAGCTAGCGGATCCACAGATACGCAGTATTTT. Its translation: CASSDPLASGSTDTQYF.

This chain joins TRBV24-1 and TRBJ1-1, with 9 positions matching TRBD1. V dropped 4 bases and J dropped 5; count of bases not matched to a gene: 7. Germline V gives CDR1 KGHDR, CDR2 SFDVKD. The CDR3 loop spans 15 amino acids. CDR3 sequence: CATSETGTGRTEAFF. The CDR3 region has the DNA TGTGCCACCAGTGAGACCGGGACAGGGAGGACTGAAGCTTTCTTT.

About this clonotype: This may arise from a read error, as a much more abundant clone is one base away. The chain couples TRBV20-1 to TRBJ2-7; D perhaps matches TRBD2 (6 bases). The J call is in doubt because the DNA end fits TRBJ2-1 better. The CDR3 totals 11 residues. Germline V gives CDR1 DFQATT, CDR2 SNEGSKA (reference sequence). The CDR3 coding sequence is TGCAGTGGCGGGGATGCCTACGAGCAGTTCTTC. Amino acid sequence: CSGGDAYEQFF.

Many counts were recorded for this clonotype. The chain uses TRBV10-3 and TRBJ1-1; D is ambiguous. The CDR3 loop spans 16 amino acids. CDR1 is ENHRY, CDR2 SYGVKD, per germline. V was clipped by 7 bases and J by 0 bases, with 18 bases between them. CDR3 in amino acids: CAIKATPRYMNTEAFF. As DNA, the CDR3 is TGTGCCATCAAAGCGACACCAAGATATATGAACACTGAAGCTTTCTTT.

Regarding this clonotype: It may be a read error: a sequence one base away is much more abundant. The chain carries TRBV7-2 and TRBJ2-1; tentatively, D is TRBD2 (5 bases). The CDR3 runs 14 residues. CDR1 is SGHTA and CDR2 is FQGNSA in the germline V gene. V was cut by 8 bases and J by 6 bases, with 17 bases left in between. The CDR3 nucleotides are TGTGCCAGCGCTACGAGGGCCTTGAGCAATGAGCAGTTCTTC. It is translated as CASATRALSNEQFF.

The chain links TRBV4-2 to TRBJ1-1; no firm D call. Trimming took off 3 bases at V and 0 bases at J, with 11 bases between the two ends. The CDR3 totals 15 residues. Germline CDR1 reads LGHNA; CDR2 reads YNFKEQ. CDR3: CASSQEDSVNTEAFF. The CDR3 region has the DNA TGTGCCAGCAGCCAGGAAGACTCAGTGAACACTGAAGCTTTCTTT.

Only a few counts were recorded for this clonotype. The CDR3 DNA follows: TGCAGTGCTAGGACCGATCCCGGGGGCTCCTACGAGCAGTACTTC. Its translation is CSARTDPGGSYEQYF. The chain employs TRBV20-1 and TRBJ2-7; TRBD2 is a possible D gene (6 bases). The germline gives CDR1 DFQATT, CDR2 SNEGSKA (reference sequence). This CDR3 contains 15 residues. The ends were cut back, 3 bases at V and 0 bases at J, with 15 bases in the middle.

This chain links TRBV3-1 with TRBJ1-2, with TRBD1 matching 9 bases. J gave up 6 bases and V 1 base, and 6 bases lay outside the gene matches. In germline, CDR1 is LGHDT, CDR2 YNNKEL (reference sequence). This CDR3 has 15 amino acids. CDR3 sequence reads: CASSQVPGQGDGYTF. The CDR3, as DNA: TGTGCCAGCAGCCAAGTACCGGGACAGGGAGATGGCTACACCTTC. The variable domain in full, with the rest retrieved from reference TRBV3-1 and TRBJ1-2, is DTAVSQTPKYLVTQMGNDKSIKCEQNLGHDTMYWYKQDSKKFLKIMFSYNNKELIINETVPNRFSPKSPDKAHLNLHINSLELGDSAVYFCASSQVPGQGDGYTFGSGTRLTVV.

This clonotype was observed a few times. The chain combines TRBV20-1 with TRBJ1-1, with D perhaps matching TRBD1 (5 bases). CDR1 and CDR2 (germline): DFQATT, SNEGSKA (reference sequence). The CDR3 has 12 amino acids. Trimming stripped 6 bases from V and 2 bases from J, with 10 bases between. The CDR3 DNA follows: TGCAGTGCCCCTGGGGACAACACTGAAGCTTTCTTT. It translates to CSAPGDNTEAFF.

This clonotype was counted many times. The chain employs TRBV6-1 and TRBJ2-7, with D maybe TRBD1 (6 bases). The CDR3 has 15 residues. CDR1 is MNHNS, CDR2 SASEGT, per germline. V lost 0 bases and J 4 bases, leaving 13 bases between the germline ends. CDR3 nucleotides: TGTGCCAGCAGTGAAGCGGCCAGGGGACGGTACGAGCAGTACTTC. This codes for CASSEAARGRYEQYF.

The chain is built from TRBV7-2 and TRBJ2-2, with D unclear. Germline V gene sequence: CDR1 SGHTA, CDR2 FQGNSA. Trimming shortened V by 2 bases and J by 5 bases, and 18 bases separated the two germline ends. This CDR3 contains 17 residues. The CDR3 protein is CASSLSLGGIGTGELFF. CDR3 sequence (DNA): TGTGCCAGCAGCTTAAGTCTCGGTGGTATAGGGACCGGGGAGCTGTTTTTT.

This clonotype was picked up many times. The chain joins TRBV3-1 to TRBJ2-1, with D perhaps matching TRBD1 or TRBD2 (5 bases each). Germline lookup yields CDR1 LGHDT and CDR2 YNNKEL (reference sequence). V lost 0 bases, J lost 7 bases, and 7 bases lay in between. This CDR3 region has 13 residues. The CDR3 protein is CASSQEGRNEQFF. The CDR3 region has the DNA TGTGCCAGCAGCCAAGAGGGACGTAATGAGCAGTTCTTC.

The CDR3 sequence: CASSQTSGSYEQFF. CDR3 DNA: TGTGCCAGCAGCCAGACTAGCGGGAGCTATGAGCAGTTCTTC. The rearrangement links TRBV2 to TRBJ2-1; 12 nucleotides line up with TRBD2. The V gene's germline CDR1 is SNHLY and CDR2 FYNNEI. The CDR3 spans 14 residues. The V gene end was trimmed by 6 bases and the J gene end by 8 bases; junction bases not matched to a gene: 5. The full variable domain, in which reference TRBV2 and TRBJ2-1 provide the parts outside the CDR3, is EPEVTQTPSHQVTQMGQEVILRCVPISNHLYFYWYRQILGQKVEFLVSFYNNEISEKSEIFDDQFSVERPDGSNFTLKIRSTKLEDSAMYFCASSQTSGSYEQFFGPGTRLTVL.

The genes are TRBV6-1 and TRBJ2-7; TRBD2 agrees at 9 bases. CDR3 length: 15 residues. J was trimmed by 4 bases and V by 0 bases; bases with no gene match: 4. Germline V lookup: CDR1 MNHNS, CDR2 SASEGT. CDR3 residues: CASSEAGLAGYEQYF. CDR3 DNA sequence: TGTGCCAGCAGTGAAGCGGGCCTAGCGGGATACGAGCAGTACTTC.

The V and J genes are TRBV19 and TRBJ1-5; 7 positions match TRBD1. The V segment lost 7 bases and the J segment 4 bases; nucleotides outside the gene matches: 7. This CDR3 has 14 amino acids. Looked up from germline, CDR1 is LNHDA and CDR2 is SQIVND (reference sequence). CDR3 nucleotide sequence: TGTGCCAGTACTCATTGGGGACAGAATCAGCCCCAGCATTTT. Encoded protein: CASTHWGQNQPQHF.

This clonotype was recorded a few times. The V call is TRBV14, the J call TRBJ2-5; 8 positions agree with TRBD2. V shed 3 bases and J 11 bases; nucleotides not matched to a gene: 8. This CDR3 spans 13 amino acids. Looked up from germline, CDR1 is SGHDN and CDR2 is FVKESK. The CDR3 sequence: CASSQGLGREQYF. The CDR3 nucleotides read TGTGCCAGCAGCCAGGGACTAGGGAGAGAACAGTACTTC.

In its sample, this clonotype was seen many times. The V and J genes are TRBV5-1 and TRBJ1-1; D is possibly TRBD1 (5 bases). The CDR3 loop spans 12 amino acids. Germline V gene sequence: CDR1 SGHRS, CDR2 YFSETQ. V was trimmed by 4 bases and J by 6 bases, leaving 10 bases between them. The CDR3: CASSLPGAEAFF. DNA for the CDR3: TGCGCCAGCAGCCTACCGGGGGCTGAAGCTTTCTTT.

This clonotype appeared many times. This chain joins TRBV24-1 and TRBJ2-2; TRBD2 aligns across 7 bases. V lost 1 base and J lost 3; bases outside the gene matches: 4. The CDR3 contains 16 residues. Per germline, CDR1 KGHDR and CDR2 SFDVKD. CDR3 DNA: TGTGCCACCAGTGATTTAACGGGGAGGGACACCGGGGAGCTGTTTTTT. It translates to CATSDLTGRDTGELFF.

A few counts support this clonotype. CDR3 bases: TGTGCCAGTAGTATTTCGAACTATGGCTACACCTTC. Translated: CASSISNYGYTF. The V call is TRBV19, the J call TRBJ1-2; D unresolved. CDR3 length: 12 residues. The germline V gene encodes CDR1 LNHDA and CDR2 SQIVND (reference sequence). V was pared by 3 bases and J by 2 bases, with 4 bases between.

CDR3 sequence (DNA): TGTGCCAGCAGGCCCTTTGCGGGGGAGTACAATGAGCAGTTCTTC. Protein product: CASRPFAGEYNEQFF. The J gene is TRBJ2-1, the V gene TRBV28; 7 bases are a match to TRBD2. With 6 bases clipped from V and 4 bases from J, the junction kept 9 bases outside the gene matches. Germline V gene data show CDR1 as MDHEN and CDR2 as SYDVKM. The CDR3 has 15 residues.

This clonotype was observed at least ten times. The rearrangement joins TRBV11-1 to TRBJ2-6, with 8 bases identical to TRBD1. The CDR3 runs to 16 residues. The junction had 2 bases not matched to a gene; V was cut back by 4 bases and J by 0 bases. Per the germline V gene, CDR1 is SGHAT and CDR2 is FQDESV (reference sequence). The DNA for the CDR3 is TGTGCCAGCAGCTCCGGACAGGGCTCTGGGGCCAACGTCCTGACTTTC. This encodes CASSSGQGSGANVLTF.

This clonotype has a count of ten or more. The gene calls are TRBV29-1 and TRBJ2-3; TRBD2 might be the D (6 bases). V gave up 4 bases and J gave up 2 bases, with 13 bases separating them. Germline CDR1 and CDR2: SQVTM and ANQGSEA. This CDR3 is 14 amino acids long. CDR3 region: CSVATRGATDTQYF. CDR3 nucleotides: TGCAGCGTTGCAACCCGCGGGGCCACAGATACGCAGTATTTT.

This chain links TRBV12-3 or TRBV12-4 with TRBJ2-4, with D possibly TRBD2 on 5 matching bases. This CDR3 is 16 amino acids long. V lost 3 bases, J lost 0 bases, and 12 bases lay in between. CDR3 in DNA: TGTGCCAGCAGTTTTGAGGGATTGGGAGCCAAAAACATTCAGTACTTC. Amino acids: CASSFEGLGAKNIQYF.

The genes are TRBV24-1 and TRBJ2-1, with 11 positions matching TRBD2. The CDR3 runs 14 residues. CDR1 is KGHDR and CDR2 is SFDVKD in the germline V gene. Unmatched junction bases numbered 4, after V lost 0 bases and J lost 13 bases. This CDR3 reads CATSDLGLAGGQFF. CDR3 DNA: TGTGCCACCAGTGATTTGGGGCTAGCGGGAGGACAGTTCTTC.

This clonotype was seen a handful of times. The rearrangement uses TRBV27 and TRBJ2-2; the D gene could be TRBD1 or TRBD2 (6 bases each). The CDR3 sequence is 16 residues long. Germline-derived CDR1 and CDR2 are MNHEY and SMNVEV (reference sequence). The V and J ends lost 6 bases and 3 bases respectively, with 17 bases between them. CDR3 in DNA: TGTGCCAGCAGGGGGCGAGGGGGGCCCGACACCGGGGAGCTGTTTTTT. It is translated as CASRGRGGPDTGELFF.